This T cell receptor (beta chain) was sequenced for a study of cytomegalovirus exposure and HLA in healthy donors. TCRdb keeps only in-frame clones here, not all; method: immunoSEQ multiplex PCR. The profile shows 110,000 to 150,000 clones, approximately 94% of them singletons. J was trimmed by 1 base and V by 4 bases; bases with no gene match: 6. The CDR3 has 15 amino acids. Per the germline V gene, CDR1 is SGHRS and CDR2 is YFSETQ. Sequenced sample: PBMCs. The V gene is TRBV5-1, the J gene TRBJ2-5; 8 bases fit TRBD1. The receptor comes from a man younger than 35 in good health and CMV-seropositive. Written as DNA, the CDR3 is TGCGCCAGCAGCCTAGACAGGGGCCGCCAAGAGACCCAGTACTTC. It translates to CASSLDRGRQETQYF. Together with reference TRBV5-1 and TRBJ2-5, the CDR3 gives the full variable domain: KAGVTQTPRYLIKTRGQQVTLSCSPISGHRSVSWYQQTPGQGLQFLFEYFSETQRNKGNFPGRFSGRQFSNSRSEMNVSTLELGDSALYLCASSLDRGRQETQYFGPGTRLLVL.